The present T cell receptor beta chain was sequenced within a study of blood T cell repertoires in COVID-19. About the research overall: The United States, Italy and Spain supplied acute and convalescent COVID-19 samples. PBMCs, B-cell-depleted T cells, or T cells provided the cDNA or gDNA that made up the material.

V was pared by 4 bases and J by 2 bases, with 13 bases between. Germline values: CDR1 SGHTA, CDR2 FQGNSA. This CDR3 has 15 residues. Per the original methods: Amplification from reference gene primers served as the basis for estimated nucleated cell counts. Profiling relied on immunoSEQ multiplex PCR, and the TCRdb table lists in-frame clones only, not all of them. The V and J calls and clone size come from that table; D and trimming were worked out from the DNA. Here the sample spans 25,000 to 35,000 clones, approximately 85% being singletons. This TCR came from a human donor in a cohort sampled during active COVID-19. The rearrangement joins TRBV7-2 to TRBJ2-3, with a weak D call TRBD2 (5 bases). The specimen sequenced was peripheral blood. The chain's CDR3 is CASSSGSTATDTQYF. The CDR3, as DNA: TGTGCCAGCAGCTCGGGGAGCACGGCCACAGATACGCAGTATTTT.